This TCR beta chain was identified during a study of post-analysis software for immune sequencing data. Study results and caveats: Elevated frequency relative to controls characterized several TRBV segments in patients, TRBV5-6, TRBV5-1 and TRBV20-1 among them.

Incorporated into the TCR beta cDNA libraries were unique molecular identifiers, which served to reduce PCR and sequencing biases. TCRdb ran MiXCR on the PCR reads and lists one entry per CDR3 protein. This table holds approximately 260,000 distinct CDR3 sequences, about 38% found once. For this clonotype: The target antigen is unknown.

Losses at the gene ends were 2 bases for V and 5 bases for J; bases not matched to a gene: 7. From germline, CDR1 is SGHRS and CDR2 YFSETQ. CDR3 length equals 15 residues. Sequencing input: blood. J is TRBJ2-1 and V is TRBV5-1; TRBD1 matches 7 bases. The clonotype originates from a girl aged 5 to 17 with multiple sclerosis. The DNA for the CDR3 is TGCGCCAGCAGCTTCCGGGACAGAGCAGACAATGAGCAGTTCTTC. Translation gives CASSFRDRADNEQFF.